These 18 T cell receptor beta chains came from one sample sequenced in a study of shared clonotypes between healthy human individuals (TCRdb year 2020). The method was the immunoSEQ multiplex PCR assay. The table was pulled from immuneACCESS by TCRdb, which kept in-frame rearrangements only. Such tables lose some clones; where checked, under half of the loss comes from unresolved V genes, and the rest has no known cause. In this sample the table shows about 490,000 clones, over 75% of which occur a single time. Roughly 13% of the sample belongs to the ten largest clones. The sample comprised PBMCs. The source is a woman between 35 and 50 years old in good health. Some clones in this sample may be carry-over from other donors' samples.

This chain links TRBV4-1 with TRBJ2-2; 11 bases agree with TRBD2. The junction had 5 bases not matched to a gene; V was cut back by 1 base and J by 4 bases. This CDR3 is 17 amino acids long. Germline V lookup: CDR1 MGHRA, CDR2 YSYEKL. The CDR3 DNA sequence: TGCGCCAGCAGCCAAGCACTAGCGGGAGTGGGCACCGGGGAGCTGTTTTTT. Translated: CASSQALAGVGTGELFF.

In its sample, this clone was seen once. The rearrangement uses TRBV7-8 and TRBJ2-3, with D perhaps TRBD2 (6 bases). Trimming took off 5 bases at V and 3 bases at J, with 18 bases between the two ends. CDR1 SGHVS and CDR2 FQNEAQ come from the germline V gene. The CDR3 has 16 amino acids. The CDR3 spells CASSPSRLVRTDTQYF. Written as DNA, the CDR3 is TGTGCCAGCAGCCCATCCCGACTAGTAAGAACAGATACGCAGTATTTT.

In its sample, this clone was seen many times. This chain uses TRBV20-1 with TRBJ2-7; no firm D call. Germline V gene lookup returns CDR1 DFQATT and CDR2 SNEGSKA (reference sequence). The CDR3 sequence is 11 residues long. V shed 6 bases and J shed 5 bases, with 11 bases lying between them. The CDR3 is CSAAVGNEQYF. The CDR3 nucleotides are TGCAGTGCCGCGGTGGGAAACGAGCAGTACTTC.

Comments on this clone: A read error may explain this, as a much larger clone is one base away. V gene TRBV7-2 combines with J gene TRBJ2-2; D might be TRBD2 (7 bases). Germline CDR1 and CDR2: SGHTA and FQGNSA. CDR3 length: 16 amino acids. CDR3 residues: CASSLSGGADTWELFF. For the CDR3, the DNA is TGTGCCAGCAGCTTATCGGGGGGCGCCGACACCTGGGAGCTGTTTTTT.

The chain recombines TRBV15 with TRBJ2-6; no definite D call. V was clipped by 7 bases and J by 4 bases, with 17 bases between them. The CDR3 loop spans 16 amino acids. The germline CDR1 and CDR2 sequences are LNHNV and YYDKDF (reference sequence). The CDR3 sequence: CATTPSATTGANVLTF. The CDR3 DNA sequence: TGTGCCACCACCCCATCCGCGACAACCGGGGCCAACGTCCTGACTTTC.

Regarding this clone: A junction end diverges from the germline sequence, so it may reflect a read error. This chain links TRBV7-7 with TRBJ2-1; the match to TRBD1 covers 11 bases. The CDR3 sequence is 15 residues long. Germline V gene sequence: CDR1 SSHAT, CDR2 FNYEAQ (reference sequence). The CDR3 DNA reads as TGTGCTAGCAGCTTAGGACAGGGGGCAGGTAATGAGCAGTTCTTC. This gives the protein CASSLGQGAGNEQFF.

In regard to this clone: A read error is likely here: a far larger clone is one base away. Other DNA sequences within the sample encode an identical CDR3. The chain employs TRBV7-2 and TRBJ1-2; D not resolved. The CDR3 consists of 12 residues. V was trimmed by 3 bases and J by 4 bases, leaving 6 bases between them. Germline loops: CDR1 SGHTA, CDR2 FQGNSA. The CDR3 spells CASSLAGYGYTF. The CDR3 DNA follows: TGTGCCAGCAGCTTGGCGGGCTATGGCTACACCTTC.

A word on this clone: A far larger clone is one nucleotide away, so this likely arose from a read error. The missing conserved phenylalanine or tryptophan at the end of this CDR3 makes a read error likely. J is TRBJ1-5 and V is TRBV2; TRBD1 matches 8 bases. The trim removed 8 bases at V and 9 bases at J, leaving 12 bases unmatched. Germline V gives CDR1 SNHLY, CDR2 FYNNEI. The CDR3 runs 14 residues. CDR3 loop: CASGGQGASGPQHS. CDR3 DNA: TGTGCCAGCGGCGGACAGGGTGCGTCTGGGCCCCAGCATTCT.

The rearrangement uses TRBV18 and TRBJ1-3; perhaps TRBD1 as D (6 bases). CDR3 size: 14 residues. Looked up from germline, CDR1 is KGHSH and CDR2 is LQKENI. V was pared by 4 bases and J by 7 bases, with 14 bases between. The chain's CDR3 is CASSLQGDSNTIYF. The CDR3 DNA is TGTGCCAGCTCACTACAGGGAGATTCGAACACCATATATTTT. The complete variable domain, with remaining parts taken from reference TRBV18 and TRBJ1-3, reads NAGVMQNPRHLVRRRGQEARLRCSPMKGHSHVYWYRQLPEEGLKFMVYLQKENIIDESGMPKERFSAEFPKEGPSILRIQQVVRGDSAAYFCASSLQGDSNTIYFGEGSWLTVV.

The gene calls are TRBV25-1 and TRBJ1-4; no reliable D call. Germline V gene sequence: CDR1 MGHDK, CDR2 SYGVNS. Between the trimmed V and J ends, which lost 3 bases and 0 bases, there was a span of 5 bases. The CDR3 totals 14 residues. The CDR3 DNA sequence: TGTGCCAGCAGTGATGATGCAACTAATGAAAAACTGTTTTTT. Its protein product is CASSDDATNEKLFF.

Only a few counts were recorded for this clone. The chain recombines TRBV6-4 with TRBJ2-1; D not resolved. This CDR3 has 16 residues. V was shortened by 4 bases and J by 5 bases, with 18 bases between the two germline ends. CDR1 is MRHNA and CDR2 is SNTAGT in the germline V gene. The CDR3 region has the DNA TGTGCCAGCAGTGGGGGTACGGCAGAGCTAAACAATGAGCAGTTCTTC. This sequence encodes CASSGGTAELNNEQFF.

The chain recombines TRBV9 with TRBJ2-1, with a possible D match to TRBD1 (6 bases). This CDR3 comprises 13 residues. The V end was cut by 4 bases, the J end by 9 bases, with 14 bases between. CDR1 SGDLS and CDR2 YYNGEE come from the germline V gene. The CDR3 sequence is CASSPRGGAEQFF. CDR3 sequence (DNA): TGTGCCAGCAGCCCCAGAGGGGGAGCTGAGCAGTTCTTC.

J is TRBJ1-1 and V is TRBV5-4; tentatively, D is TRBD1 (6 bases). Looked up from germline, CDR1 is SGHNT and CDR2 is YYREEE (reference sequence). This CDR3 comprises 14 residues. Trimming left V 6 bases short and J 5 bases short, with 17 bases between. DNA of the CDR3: TGTGCCAGCACCATGGGCAGGGGAGGGACTGAAGCTTTCTTT. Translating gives CASTMGRGGTEAFF.

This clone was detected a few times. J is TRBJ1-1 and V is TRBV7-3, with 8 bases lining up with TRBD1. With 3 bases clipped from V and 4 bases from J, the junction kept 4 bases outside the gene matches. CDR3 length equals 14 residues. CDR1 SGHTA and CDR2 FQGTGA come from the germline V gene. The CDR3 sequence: CASSFTGGSTEAFF. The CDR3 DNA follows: TGTGCCAGCAGCTTCACAGGGGGGAGCACTGAAGCTTTCTTT. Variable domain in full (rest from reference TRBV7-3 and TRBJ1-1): GAGVSQTPSNKVTEKGKYVELRCDPISGHTALYWYRQSLGQGPEFLIYFQGTGAADDSGLPNDRFFAVRPEGSVSTLKIQRTERGDSAVYLCASSFTGGSTEAFFGQGTRLTVV.

CDR3 protein: CASSSRGDTEAFF. The CDR3 DNA follows: TGTGCCAGCAGCTCAAGGGGGGACACTGAAGCTTTCTTT. The rearrangement links TRBV7-9 to TRBJ1-1, with a weak D call TRBD1 (6 bases). Germline V gene lookup returns CDR1 SEHNR and CDR2 FQNEAQ (reference sequence). The CDR3 runs 13 residues. Trimming shortened V by 4 bases and J by 3 bases, and 9 bases separated the two germline ends.

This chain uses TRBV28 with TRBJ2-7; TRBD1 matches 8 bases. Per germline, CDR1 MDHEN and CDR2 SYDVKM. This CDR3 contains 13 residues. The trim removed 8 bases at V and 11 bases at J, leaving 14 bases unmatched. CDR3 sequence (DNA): TGTGCCAGCGGGGACAGGCAAACTAGGGGGGAGTACTTC. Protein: CASGDRQTRGEYF.

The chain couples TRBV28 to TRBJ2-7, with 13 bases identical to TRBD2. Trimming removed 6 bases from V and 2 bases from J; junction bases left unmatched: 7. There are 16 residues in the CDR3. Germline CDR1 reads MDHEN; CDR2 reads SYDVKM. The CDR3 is CASSGTSGTLPYEQYF. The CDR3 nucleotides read TGTGCCAGCAGCGGGACTAGCGGGACTTTACCCTACGAGCAGTACTTC.

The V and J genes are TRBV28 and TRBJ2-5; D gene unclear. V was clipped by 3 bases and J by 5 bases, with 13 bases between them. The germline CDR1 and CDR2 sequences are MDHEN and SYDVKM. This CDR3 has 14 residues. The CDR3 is CASSFYLTHETQYF. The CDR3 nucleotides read TGTGCCAGCAGTTTCTACCTTACCCACGAGACCCAGTACTTC.